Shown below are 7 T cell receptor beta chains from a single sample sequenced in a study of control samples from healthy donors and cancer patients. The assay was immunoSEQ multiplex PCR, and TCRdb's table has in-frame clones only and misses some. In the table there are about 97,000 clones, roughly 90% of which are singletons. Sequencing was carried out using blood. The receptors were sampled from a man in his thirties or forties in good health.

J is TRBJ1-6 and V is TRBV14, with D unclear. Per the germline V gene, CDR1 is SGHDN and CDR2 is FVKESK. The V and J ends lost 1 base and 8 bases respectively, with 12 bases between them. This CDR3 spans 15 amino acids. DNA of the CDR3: TGTGCCAGCAGCCAAGGACGGTGGGAGTATTCACCCCTCCACTTT. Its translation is CASSQGRWEYSPLHF.

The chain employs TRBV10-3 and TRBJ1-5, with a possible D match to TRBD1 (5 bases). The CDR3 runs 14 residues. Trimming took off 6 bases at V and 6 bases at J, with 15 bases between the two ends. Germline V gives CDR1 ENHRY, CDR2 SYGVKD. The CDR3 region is CAIREGMAGQPQHF. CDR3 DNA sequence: TGTGCCATCAGAGAGGGGATGGCAGGTCAGCCCCAGCATTTT.

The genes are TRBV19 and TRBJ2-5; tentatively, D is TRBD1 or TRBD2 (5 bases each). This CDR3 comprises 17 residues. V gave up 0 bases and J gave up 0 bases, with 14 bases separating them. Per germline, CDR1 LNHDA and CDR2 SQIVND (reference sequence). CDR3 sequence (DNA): TGTGCCAGTAGTATAGATCCGGGGCGGAGCTACCAAGAGACCCAGTACTTC. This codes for CASSIDPGRSYQETQYF.

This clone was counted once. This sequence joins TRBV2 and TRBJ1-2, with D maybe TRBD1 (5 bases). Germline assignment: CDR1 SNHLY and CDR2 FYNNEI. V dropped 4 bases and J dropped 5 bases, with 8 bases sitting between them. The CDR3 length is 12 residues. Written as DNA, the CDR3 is TGTGCCAGCAGTGGGGAGGGGTATGGCTACACCTTC. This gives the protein CASSGEGYGYTF. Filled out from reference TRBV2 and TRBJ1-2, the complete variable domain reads EPEVTQTPSHQVTQMGQEVILRCVPISNHLYFYWYRQILGQKVEFLVSFYNNEISEKSEIFDDQFSVERPDGSNFTLKIRSTKLEDSAMYFCASSGEGYGYTFGSGTRLTVV.

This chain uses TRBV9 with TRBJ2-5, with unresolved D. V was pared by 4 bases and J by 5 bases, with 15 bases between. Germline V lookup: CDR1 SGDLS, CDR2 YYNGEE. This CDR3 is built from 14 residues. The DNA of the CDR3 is TGTGCCAGCAGCCCCCTCGGAACTACGGAGACCCAGTACTTC. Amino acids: CASSPLGTTETQYF.

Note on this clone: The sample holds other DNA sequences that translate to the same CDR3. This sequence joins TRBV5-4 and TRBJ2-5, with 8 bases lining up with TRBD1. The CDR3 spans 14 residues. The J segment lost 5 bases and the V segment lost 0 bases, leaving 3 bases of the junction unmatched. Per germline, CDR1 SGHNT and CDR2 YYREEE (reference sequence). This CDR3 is CASSLGQGLETQYF. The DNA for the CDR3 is TGTGCCAGCAGCTTGGGACAGGGGCTGGAGACCCAGTACTTC.

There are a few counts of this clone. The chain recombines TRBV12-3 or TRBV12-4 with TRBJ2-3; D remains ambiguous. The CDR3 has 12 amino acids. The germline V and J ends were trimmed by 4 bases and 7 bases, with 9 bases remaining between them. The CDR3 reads CASSSFAHTQYF. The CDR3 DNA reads TGTGCCAGCAGTTCGTTTGCTCATACGCAGTATTTT.